This T cell receptor (beta chain) was obtained from a study of CXCR3-negative and CXCR3-positive naive CD8 T cells. About the research overall: Per-library TRB read counts averaged about 1.5 +/- 0.3 million, adding up to some 130 million in total.

Regarding the study as a whole: PBMCs showed partially decreased CXCR3 expression after cryopreservation, and most assays used fresh PBMCs. Naive cells with CXCR3 showed TRB CDR3s that were more hydrophobic than those in CXCR3-negative naive cells. Sequencing showed both naive subsets with comparably high diversity, and memory CD8+ cells much lower.

Naive CD8+ T cells showed a CD45RO-CCR7+CD27+CD95- phenotype. Researchers prepared the TRB cDNA libraries using 5' RACE with UMI labels. From its re-call of the 5' RACE reads, TCRdb lists each CDR3 protein once, without DNA. This repertoire includes some 150,000 distinct CDR3 sequences. With regard to this clonotype: The antigen is undetermined.

Germline V gene data show CDR1 as SGHTA and CDR2 as FQGNSA. The CDR3 is 14 amino acids. Sequenced material: naive CXCR3+ CD8+ T cells from blood. Subset reported: CD45RO-CCR7+CD27+CD95- naive CD8+ T cells expressing CXCR3 (TNR3+). The sequence was collected from a human donor in good health. Some clones in this sample may be carry-over from other donors' samples. The chain is built from TRBV7-2 and TRBJ2-7; TCRdb outputs TRBD1, but without DNA this stays unchecked. CDR3 sequence: CASSLDLSPYEQYF.